This TCR beta chain is drawn from a study of T cell clones after liver transplantation. Looking at the study overall: Pre-transplant mixed lymphocyte reactions yielded third-party-reactive TCRbeta sequences as comparators for graft-donor-reactive sequences.

Whole-study results and caveats: A significant post-transplant drop in circulating graft-donor-reactive CD4 TCRbeta sequences occurred in most of the 8 subjects.

Germline V gives CDR1 MNHEY, CDR2 SMNVEV (reference sequence). V shed 0 bases and J shed 4 bases, with 2 bases lying between them. There are 12 residues in the CDR3. The data were produced by immunoSEQ multiplex PCR, yet TCRdb's version contains in-frame clones alone and is incomplete. This table holds roughly 80,000 clones, 65% to 85% found once. Points on this clone: Its antigen is undetermined.

V usage is TRBV27 and J usage is TRBJ2-3; D is unresolved. Here the sequenced sample was CD4+ T cells from blood, taken 46 months after liver transplant. The receptor comes from a human patient who received a liver transplant. Some T cells may be graft donor cells. CDR3 coding DNA: TGTGCCAGCAGTTTATCGTCAGATACGCAGTATTTT. Its protein product is CASSLSSDTQYF.